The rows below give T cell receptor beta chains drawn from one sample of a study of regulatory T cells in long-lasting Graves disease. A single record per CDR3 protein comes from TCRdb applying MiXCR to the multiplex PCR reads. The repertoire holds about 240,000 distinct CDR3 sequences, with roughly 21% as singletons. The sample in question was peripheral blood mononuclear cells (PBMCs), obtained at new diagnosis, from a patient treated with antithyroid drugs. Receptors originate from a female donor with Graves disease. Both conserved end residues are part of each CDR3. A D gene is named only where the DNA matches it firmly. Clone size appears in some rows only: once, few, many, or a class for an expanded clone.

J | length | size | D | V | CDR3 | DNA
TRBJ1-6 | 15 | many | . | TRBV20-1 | CSARYQTGANSPLHF | TGCAGTGCTAGATACCAGACAGGAGCTAATTCACCCCTCCACTTT
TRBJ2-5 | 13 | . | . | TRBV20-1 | CSAGGGAGETQYF | TGCAGTGCAGGAGGGGGCGCAGGCGAGACCCAGTACTTC
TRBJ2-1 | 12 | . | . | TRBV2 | CASGGAYNVQFF | TGTGCCAGCGGGGGGGCCTACAATGTGCAGTTCTTC
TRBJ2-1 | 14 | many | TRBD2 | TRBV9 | CASSVWEGYNEQFF | TGTGCCAGCAGCGTTTGGGAGGGTTACAATGAGCAGTTCTTC
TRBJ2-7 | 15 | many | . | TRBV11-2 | CASSRNRDTSYEQYF | TGCGCCAGCAGCCGGAACCGGGACACGTCCTACGAGCAGTACTTC
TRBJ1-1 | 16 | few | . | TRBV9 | CASSVEGAGSNTEAFF | TGTGCCAGCAGCGTAGAAGGGGCAGGGTCGAACACTGAAGCTTTCTTT
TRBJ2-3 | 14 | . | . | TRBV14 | CASSQGAGTDTQYF | TGTGCCAGCAGCCAAGGGGCTGGCACAGATACGCAGTATTTT
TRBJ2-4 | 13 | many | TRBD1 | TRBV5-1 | CASSLGQGNIQYF | TGCGCCAGCAGCTTGGGACAGGGAAACATTCAGTACTTC
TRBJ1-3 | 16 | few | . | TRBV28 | CASTSSVLASGNTIYF | TGTGCCAGCACCTCCTCAGTACTGGCCTCTGGAAACACCATATATTTT
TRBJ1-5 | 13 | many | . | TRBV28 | CATAGGGNQPQHF | TGTGCCACGGCGGGGGGGGGCAATCAGCCCCAGCATTTT
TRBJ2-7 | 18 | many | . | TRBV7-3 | CASSTTGPQVGPYYEQYF | TGTGCCAGCAGCACGACTGGGCCCCAAGTGGGTCCATACTACGAGCAGTACTTC
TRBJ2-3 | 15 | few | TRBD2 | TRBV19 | CASSMGLAGPDTQYF | TGTGCCAGTAGTATGGGGCTAGCGGGCCCAGATACGCAGTATTTT
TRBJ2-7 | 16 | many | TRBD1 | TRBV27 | CASSFYRGQGQGEQYF | TGTGCCAGCAGTTTTTACCGCGGACAGGGACAAGGCGAGCAGTACTTC
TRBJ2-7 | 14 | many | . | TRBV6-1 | CASSEGGHFYEQYF | TGTGCCAGCAGTGAAGGGGGACACTTCTACGAGCAGTACTTC
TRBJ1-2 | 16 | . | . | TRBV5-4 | CASSSRVVGGAYGYTF | TGTGCCAGCAGCTCTAGAGTCGTGGGGGGCGCATATGGCTACACCTTC